Listed here are 30 T cell receptor beta chains from one sample, sequenced in a study of early T cells in non-severe SARS-CoV-2 infection. TCRdb re-analysed the 5' RACE reads in MiXCR, keeping a single row per CDR3 protein. The sample yields over 95,000 distinct CDR3 sequences, roughly 17% seen once. Sequencing used whole blood. These receptors all come from an adult who was a healthcare worker with PCR-confirmed SARS-CoV-2 infection or an uninfected control (not recorded which).

This clonotype has a count of ten or more. The chain employs TRBV18 and TRBJ2-7; no reliable D call. CDR1 KGHSH and CDR2 LQKENI come from the germline V gene. This CDR3 has 15 residues. The V end was cut by 6 bases, the J end by 6 bases, with 21 bases between. The CDR3: CASSPNISRLSEQYF. Here the CDR3 DNA reads TGTGCCAGCTCTCCAAATATATCCCGACTCTCCGAGCAGTACTTC.

This clonotype was counted a few times. The chain couples TRBV7-9 to TRBJ2-3; perhaps TRBD2 as D (6 bases). Trimming took 5 bases from V and 5 from J, leaving 14 bases between them. Germline CDR1 reads SEHNR; CDR2 reads FQNEAQ (reference sequence). This CDR3 comprises 14 residues. CDR3 sequence: CASSQGLSGDTQYF. The CDR3 region has the DNA TGTGCCAGCAGCCAGGGACTCTCCGGAGATACGCAGTATTTT. Combining the CDR3 with reference TRBV7-9 and TRBJ2-3 gives the whole variable domain DTGVSQNPRHKITKRGQNVTFRCDPISEHNRLYWYRQTLGQGPEFLTYFQNEAQLEKSRLLSDRFSAERPKGSFSTLEIQRTEQGDSAMYLCASSQGLSGDTQYFGPGTRLTVL.

V usage is TRBV19 and J usage is TRBJ2-7; TRBD1 matches at 9 bases. The germline CDR1 and CDR2 sequences are LNHDA and SQIVND (reference sequence). The CDR3 spans 15 residues. With V trimmed by 3 bases and J by 2 bases, 5 bases remained unmatched. The DNA of the CDR3 is TGTGCCAGTAGTATGGGGACAGGGTCTCCCTACGAGCAGTACTTC. Protein product: CASSMGTGSPYEQYF.

Only a few counts were recorded for this clonotype. The J gene is TRBJ2-3, the V gene TRBV10-3, with TRBD2 identical over 10 bases. V was pared by 3 bases and J by 4 bases, with 4 bases of the junction left unmatched. Germline CDR1 and CDR2: ENHRY and SYGVKD. The CDR3 is made up of 15 amino acids. CDR3 residues: CAISESSGGPDTQYF. The CDR3 DNA is TGTGCCATCAGTGAATCTAGCGGGGGCCCAGATACGCAGTATTTT.

The V gene is TRBV29-1, the J gene TRBJ1-1; D gene uncertain. The V end lost 6 bases, the J end lost 1 base, and 9 bases lay between the germline ends. CDR1 SQVTM and CDR2 ANQGSEA come from the germline V gene. This CDR3 region has 12 residues. The chain's CDR3 is CSVSARNTEAFF. As DNA, the CDR3 is TGCAGCGTATCAGCGAGGAACACTGAAGCTTTCTTT.

The V gene is TRBV6-2 or TRBV6-3, the J gene TRBJ2-7; no reliable D call. V was shortened by 5 bases and J by 1 base, with 9 bases between the two germline ends. The CDR3 is made up of 13 amino acids. From germline, CDR1 is MNHEY and CDR2 SVGEGT. The CDR3 region has the DNA TGTGCCAGCAGTATCGCAGCTTCCTACGAGCAGTACTTC. Protein: CASSIAASYEQYF.

This clonotype came up a few times. The J gene is TRBJ2-7, the V gene TRBV27, with a weak D call TRBD1 (6 bases). The CDR3 is made up of 19 amino acids. V lost 6 bases to trimming and J lost 7 bases, with 34 bases between them. Germline CDR1 is MNHEY and CDR2 is SMNVEV (reference sequence). DNA for the CDR3: TGTGCCAGCAGACCGGACAGAAGGCATGGGGTATATACGGGTTTGGAGCAGTACTTC. Protein product: CASRPDRRHGVYTGLEQYF.

This chain links TRBV19 with TRBJ1-5; no definite D call. V shed 6 bases and J shed 0 bases, with 6 bases lying between them. This CDR3 spans 13 amino acids. Per germline, CDR1 LNHDA and CDR2 SQIVND (reference sequence). CDR3 coding DNA: TGTGCCAGTAGAATGGATAGCAATCAGCCCCAGCATTTT. Translated: CASRMDSNQPQHF.

This rearrangement joins TRBV28 to TRBJ2-2; D possibly corresponds to TRBD1 (5 bases). The CDR3 is 16 residues long. Between the trimmed V and J ends, which lost 4 bases and 1 base, there was a span of 13 bases. Germline V gene data show CDR1 as MDHEN and CDR2 as SYDVKM. CDR3 residues: CASSSHRTMNTGELFF. DNA of the CDR3: TGTGCCAGCAGTTCCCACAGGACGATGAACACCGGGGAGCTGTTTTTT. The entire variable domain, with the rest obtained from reference TRBV28 and TRBJ2-2, is as follows: DVKVTQSSRYLVKRTGEKVFLECVQDMDHENMFWYRQDPGLGLRLIYFSYDVKMKEKGDIPEGYSVSREKKERFSLILESASTNQTSMYLCASSSHRTMNTGELFFGEGSRLTVL.

The V gene is TRBV21-1, the J gene TRBJ2-7; no check of the table's D call, TRBD2, against the DNA was made. TRBV21-1 is noted as a pseudogene. This CDR3 has 12 amino acids. The CDR3 DNA reads as TGTGTTACGCGGGAGAGTACCTACGAGCAGTACTTC. As protein: CVTRESTYEQYF.

This rearrangement joins TRBV27 to TRBJ1-5, with D uncertain. Germline-derived CDR1 and CDR2 are MNHEY and SMNVEV (reference sequence). The V end lost 6 bases, the J end lost 2 bases, and 8 bases lay between the germline ends. The length of the CDR3 is 13 residues. The CDR3 region has the DNA TGTGCCAGCAGCGGACGGGGCAATCAGCCCCAGCATTTT. It specifies CASSGRGNQPQHF.

The V and J genes are TRBV5-1 and TRBJ2-2; no clear D. V dropped 1 base and J dropped 7 bases, with 11 bases sitting between them. The CDR3 has 14 amino acids. From germline, CDR1 is SGHRS and CDR2 YFSETQ. The CDR3 bases are TGCGCCAGCAGCTTGTGGGCCGCTGGCGGGGAGCTGTTTTTT. Its protein product is CASSLWAAGGELFF.

The sample holds a few counts of this clonotype. V and J are TRBV27 and TRBJ2-2; D remains ambiguous. Germline-derived CDR1 and CDR2 are MNHEY and SMNVEV (reference sequence). The CDR3 has 12 amino acids. The V gene lost 2 bases and the J gene lost 5 bases, with 3 bases spanning the gap. The chain's CDR3 is CASSLVTGELFF. The CDR3 nucleotides read TGTGCCAGCAGTTTAGTGACCGGGGAGCTGTTTTTT.

This clonotype occurred a few times. This chain connects TRBV29-1 to TRBJ1-4; weak D call: TRBD1 (5 bases). The CDR3 totals 11 residues. Trimming stripped 1 base from V and 8 bases from J, with 5 bases between. Germline V lookup: CDR1 SQVTM, CDR2 ANQGSEA. The CDR3 DNA sequence: TGCAGCGTTGAAGGACAGGAAAAACTGTTTTTT. It translates to CSVEGQEKLFF.

In the case of this clonotype: This clone may be a read error of a much larger clone one base away. V is TRBV4-3 and J is TRBJ1-1; D gene uncertain. V lost 3 bases, J lost 4 bases, and 9 bases lay in between. From germline, CDR1 is LGHNA and CDR2 YSLEER. The CDR3 consists of 13 residues. DNA of the CDR3: TGCGCCAGCAGCCAGGGTACAACCACTGAAGCTTTCTTT. Translating gives CASSQGTTTEAFF.

The chain links TRBV6-5 to TRBJ1-1; TRBD1 agrees at 7 bases. Germline lookup yields CDR1 MNHEY and CDR2 SVGAGI. The CDR3 covers 13 residues. The J segment lost 7 bases and the V segment lost 2 bases, leaving 4 bases of the junction unmatched. The CDR3 loop reads CASSYEGQLEAFF. In DNA, the CDR3 is TGTGCCAGCAGTTACGAGGGACAGCTTGAAGCTTTCTTT.

This chain uses TRBV19 with TRBJ2-1; either TRBD1 or TRBD2 may supply D (5 bases each). With 5 bases removed from V and 5 bases from J, the gap between germline ends came to 7 bases. The CDR3 loop spans 12 amino acids. Germline V lookup: CDR1 LNHDA, CDR2 SQIVND (reference sequence). CDR3 region: CASSGDHNEQFF. The DNA for the CDR3 is TGTGCCAGTAGTGGGGACCACAATGAGCAGTTCTTC.

This clonotype was seen only a few times. The rearrangement links TRBV11-2 to TRBJ2-1; TRBD2 agrees at 7 bases. V shed 5 bases, J shed 3 bases, and the junction held 19 bases outside the gene matches. The CDR3 has 19 residues. CDR1 and CDR2 (germline): SGHAT, FQNNGV. CDR3 sequence reads: CASSHHLFPSGSSYNEQFF. Written as DNA, the CDR3 is TGTGCCAGCAGCCACCACTTATTTCCTAGCGGTTCTAGCTACAATGAGCAGTTCTTC.

This clonotype was seen a handful of times. The chain has TRBV5-4 and TRBJ2-5, with unresolved D. CDR1 and CDR2 (germline): SGHNT, YYREEE (reference sequence). The CDR3 contains 14 residues. V lost 1 base to trimming and J lost 0 bases, with 7 bases between them. The chain's CDR3 is CASSLWSNQETQYF. As DNA, the CDR3 is TGTGCCAGCAGCTTGTGGTCCAACCAAGAGACCCAGTACTTC.

Many counts were recorded for this clonotype. V is TRBV18 and J is TRBJ1-2; D is unresolved. This CDR3 is 16 amino acids long. CDR1 is KGHSH, CDR2 LQKENI, per germline. Trimming shortened V by 2 bases and J by 0 bases, and 13 bases separated the two germline ends. The chain's CDR3 is CASSPYSRLTNYGYTF. The CDR3 region has the DNA TGTGCCAGCTCACCATATTCCAGGTTGACTAACTATGGCTACACCTTC.

This clonotype turned up a few times. The DNA for the CDR3 is TGTGCCAGCAGTTATTATCAGCCCCAGCATTTT. It translates to CASSYYQPQHF. The rearrangement links TRBV6-5 to TRBJ1-5; no reliable D call. The CDR3 covers 11 residues. V dropped 3 bases and J dropped 5 bases, with 2 bases sitting between them. Looked up from germline, CDR1 is MNHEY and CDR2 is SVGAGI.

There are a few counts of this clonotype. Its ends do not fully match the called genes, so a read error is possible. The chain is built from TRBV19 and TRBJ2-2; 10 nucleotides line up with TRBD2. CDR1 LNHDA and CDR2 SQIVND come from the germline V gene (reference sequence). CDR3 length: 18 residues. CDR3 bases: TGTGCCAGTATTATATCTAGCGGGAGAGGTCGAGACACCGGGGAGCTGTTTTTT. Translation gives CASIISSGRGRDTGELFF.

This clonotype was found a few times. The rearrangement links TRBV13 to TRBJ1-1, with D possibly being TRBD1 (5 bases). Germline values: CDR1 PRHDT, CDR2 FYEKMQ (reference sequence). V was pared by 6 bases and J by 1 base, with 15 bases between. This CDR3 contains 15 residues. CDR3 amino acids: CASRSLRTTNTEAFF. In DNA form, the CDR3 reads TGTGCCAGCAGATCCCTAAGGACAACGAACACTGAAGCTTTCTTT. The whole variable domain, filled in from reference TRBV13 and TRBJ1-1, reads AAGVIQSPRHLIKEKRETATLKCYPIPRHDTVYWYQQGPGQDPQFLISFYEKMQSDKGSIPDRFSAQQFSDYHSELNMSSLELGDSALYFCASRSLRTTNTEAFFGQGTRLTVV.

The V gene is TRBV6-2 or TRBV6-3, the J gene TRBJ1-6, with a weak D call TRBD1 (6 bases). Germline CDR1 and CDR2: MNHEY and SVGEGT. V lost 8 bases and J 4 bases, leaving 15 bases between the germline ends. There are 15 residues in the CDR3. The DNA of the CDR3 is TGTGCCAGCTCCACGAGAGGGGGATATAATTCACCCCTCCACTTT. Translated, it gives CASSTRGGYNSPLHF.

V gene TRBV12-3 or TRBV12-4 combines with J gene TRBJ1-1; D is unclear. The CDR3 has 14 amino acids. V lost 6 bases to trimming and J lost 1 base, with 12 bases between them. The CDR3 nucleotides read TGTGCCAGCAGGTCCATCACAGAGAACACTGAAGCTTTCTTT. Its protein product is CASRSITENTEAFF.

This clonotype was detected only a few times. The rearrangement joins TRBV3-1 to TRBJ2-3, with D possibly TRBD2 on 6 matching bases. Trimming removed 4 bases at V and 10 bases at J, with 15 bases between. The CDR3 has 13 residues. CDR1 is LGHDT and CDR2 is YNNKEL in the germline V gene (reference sequence). CDR3 in DNA: TGTGCCAGCAGCCTCCGAGACCCGGGAGCGCAGTATTTT. Translated, it gives CASSLRDPGAQYF.

The CDR3 sequence: CASRFMGGPLYGYTF. CDR3 nucleotide sequence: TGTGCCAGCAGATTCATGGGCGGCCCGCTCTATGGCTACACCTTC. The chain links TRBV28 to TRBJ1-2; D not certain. This CDR3 is built from 15 residues. CDR1 is MDHEN and CDR2 is SYDVKM in the germline V gene. V was cut by 6 bases and J by 4 bases, with 18 bases left in between.

The chain couples TRBV7-6 to TRBJ2-2, with D unclear. Between the trimmed V and J ends, which lost 5 bases and 5 bases, there was a span of 9 bases. Germline V lookup: CDR1 SGHVS, CDR2 FNYEAQ. CDR3 length equals 13 residues. The CDR3 is CASSPARTGELFF. CDR3 nucleotide sequence: TGTGCCAGCAGCCCGGCGAGGACCGGGGAGCTGTTTTTT.

This clonotype was seen more than once but under ten times. This chain joins TRBV9 and TRBJ2-1, with 7 bases that match TRBD1. Trimming took 3 bases from V and 2 from J; bases not matched to a gene: 5. The CDR3 extends over 15 amino acids. In germline, CDR1 is SGDLS, CDR2 YYNGEE. This CDR3 is CASSAQGVTYNEQFF. CDR3 DNA: TGTGCCAGCAGCGCCCAGGGGGTTACCTACAATGAGCAGTTCTTC.

This clonotype was counted once. The rearrangement uses TRBV20-1 and TRBJ1-1; 9 bases agree with TRBD1. With 3 bases clipped from V and 5 bases from J, the junction kept 4 bases outside the gene matches. CDR3 length equals 13 residues. Looked up from germline, CDR1 is DFQATT and CDR2 is SNEGSKA (reference sequence). The CDR3 coding sequence is TGCAGTGCTAGCTGGGACAGGGTTACTGAAGCTTTCTTT. It yields the protein CSASWDRVTEAFF.